This entry describes one T cell receptor beta chain. TCRdb re-called the RT-PCR reads through MiXCR, storing one row per CDR3 protein. The table has around 4,000 distinct CDR3 sequences, approximately 24% seen once. The germline V and J ends were trimmed by 4 bases and 2 bases, with 22 bases remaining between them. The CDR3 is made up of 18 amino acids. CDR1 SGHAT and CDR2 FQDESV come from the germline V gene (reference sequence). This sample is part of a study of patients and donors after allogeneic stem cell transplantation. The sample consisted of blood, either unsorted or a sorted T cell fraction (not recorded which). The V and J genes are TRBV11-1 and TRBJ2-3, with TRBD2 as a possible D gene (6 bases). The clonotype was recovered from a human donor who was either an allogeneic HSCT recipient or a stem cell or donor lymphocyte infusion donor (not recorded which). It is not recorded whose cells these are; they may come from a transplant donor. In DNA, the CDR3 is TGTGCCAGCAGCTCCCCTCCTGGGTTGCGGGGCGACACAGATACGCAGTATTTT. Translating it yields CASSSPPGLRGDTDTQYF.